The rows below give T cell receptor beta chains drawn from one sample of a study of blood T cell repertoires in COVID-19. TCRdb's copy holds only in-frame clones and misses some; the assay was immunoSEQ multiplex PCR. The sample contains approximately 98,000 clones, more than 75% of which appear only once. Sequencing was performed on peripheral blood. Source of these receptors: a man at least 80 years old with acute or convalescent COVID-19. Each CDR3 is given with its conserved first and last residue. A D gene is named only where the DNA matches it firmly. Size tells how often a clone was seen (once, few, many) or the class of an expanded clone, and some rows leave it out.

clone_size	v_call	cdr3_length	d_call	j_call	cdr3_aa	cdr3_nt
-	TRBV27	13	-	TRBJ1-2	CASSFGGNYGYTF	TGTGCCAGCAGTTTCGGGGGAAACTATGGCTACACCTTC
-	TRBV2	15	-	TRBJ1-4	CASSESRGTNEKLFF	TGTGCCAGCAGTGAGAGTAGGGGGACTAATGAAAAACTGTTTTTT
-	TRBV28	15	-	TRBJ1-2	CASSLFGGTENGYTF	TGTGCCAGCAGTTTATTTGGGGGCACCGAGAATGGCTACACCTTC
-	TRBV28	14	-	TRBJ1-2	CASNSPEGARGYTF	TGTGCCAGCAACTCCCCGGAAGGGGCCCGGGGCTACACCTTC
-	TRBV19	14	TRBD1	TRBJ2-4	CASSIDTPGGIQYF	TGTGCCAGTAGTATAGATACTCCAGGGGGCATTCAGTACTTC
-	TRBV3-1/TRBV3-2	13	-	TRBJ1-4	CASSQRQDEKLFF	TGTGCCAGCAGCCAGAGACAGGATGAAAAACTGTTTTTT
-	TRBV24-1	12	-	TRBJ2-1	CATSDRVGEQFF	TGTGCCACCAGTGACCGGGTGGGTGAGCAGTTCTTC
-	TRBV16	17	-	TRBJ2-2	CASSQLFPAGLTGELFF	TGTGCCAGCAGCCAATTATTCCCCGCCGGTCTCACCGGGGAGCTGTTTTTT
few	TRBV7-2	15	-	TRBJ2-1	CASSILPGGGNEQFF	TGTGCCAGCAGCATATTACCGGGTGGCGGGAATGAGCAGTTCTTC
-	TRBV7-2	14	-	TRBJ2-5	CASSQQSFGETQYF	TGTGCCAGCAGCCAACAAAGCTTCGGGGAGACCCAGTACTTC
-	TRBV15	17	-	TRBJ1-3	CATSRDQQGWSGNTIYF	TGTGCCACCAGCAGAGACCAACAGGGCTGGTCTGGAAACACCATATATTTT
-	TRBV3-1/TRBV3-2	18	TRBD2	TRBJ2-3	CASSPQRTSGGHTDTQYF	TGTGCCAGCAGCCCCCAAAGGACTAGCGGGGGCCACACAGATACGCAGTATTTT
-	TRBV5-1	16	TRBD2	TRBJ2-5	CASKIEGLAERETQYF	TGCGCCAGCAAGATAGAGGGACTAGCGGAAAGAGAGACCCAGTACTTC
-	TRBV6-5	15	-	TRBJ1-4	CASLFERLQGVKLFF	TGTGCCAGCCTCTTCGAGAGGTTACAGGGTGTAAAACTGTTTTTT
once	TRBV6-5	15	-	TRBJ2-1	CASSYTGDASNEQFF	TGTGCCAGCAGTTACACGGGAGACGCGTCCAATGAGCAGTTCTTC
-	TRBV10-1	15	-	TRBJ2-2	CASSLQGGVTGELFF	TGCGCCAGCAGTCTACAGGGCGGCGTCACCGGGGAGCTGTTTTTT
once	TRBV10-3	14	-	TRBJ2-5	CAISGPAERETQYF	TGTGCCATCAGTGGTCCAGCGGAGAGGGAGACCCAGTACTTC
-	TRBV6-2/TRBV6-3	18	TRBD2	TRBJ2-7	CASSYRLAGGPVTYEQYF	TGTGCCAGCAGTTACCGACTAGCGGGAGGGCCGGTAACCTACGAGCAGTACTTC
few	TRBV5-1	15	TRBD1	TRBJ2-2	CASSLEGAHTGELFF	TGCGCCAGCAGCTTGGAGGGGGCGCACACCGGGGAGCTGTTTTTT
-	TRBV14	12	-	TRBJ1-6	CASSQGLSALHF	TGTGCCAGCAGCCAGGGACTATCGGCCCTCCACTTT
-	TRBV3-1/TRBV3-2	13	-	TRBJ1-2	CASSQEAGYGYTF	TGTGCCAGCAGCCAAGAAGCAGGCTATGGCTACACCTTC
-	TRBV6-2/TRBV6-3	14	-	TRBJ2-5	CASSYGLAQETQYF	TGTGCCAGCAGTTACGGACTGGCCCAAGAGACCCAGTACTTC
-	TRBV28	15	-	TRBJ1-5	CASSSTEGINQPQHF	TGTGCCAGCAGTTCGACGGAGGGGATCAATCAGCCCCAGCATTTT
-	TRBV18	14	-	TRBJ2-1	CASSPPNQNNEQFF	TGTGCCAGCTCACCACCAAACCAGAACAATGAGCAGTTCTTC
-	TRBV19	17	TRBD1	TRBJ1-5	CASSPRQGLRGSQPQHF	TGTGCCAGTAGTCCTCGACAGGGCCTAAGGGGGAGTCAGCCCCAGCATTTT
-	TRBV2	14	-	TRBJ2-2	CASSVQGGTGELFF	TGTGCCAGCAGTGTTCAGGGTGGAACCGGGGAGCTGTTTTTT
-	TRBV5-1	17	TRBD2	TRBJ2-7	CASSFSSTGRATYEQYF	TGCGCCAGCAGCTTTAGTTCGACCGGGAGGGCAACCTACGAGCAGTACTTC
-	TRBV28	14	TRBD1	TRBJ1-6	CASSSFRDREPLHF	TGTGCCAGCAGTTCATTCCGGGACAGGGAACCCCTCCACTTT
-	TRBV12-3/TRBV12-4	13	-	TRBJ1-5	CASSPQLRQPQHF	TGTGCCAGCAGCCCCCAACTCCGGCAGCCCCAGCATTTT
-	TRBV11-2	17	TRBD1	TRBJ2-2	CASSLETTGANTGELFF	TGTGCCAGCAGCTTAGAAACGACAGGGGCGAACACCGGGGAGCTGTTTTTT
once	TRBV7-2	14	TRBD1	TRBJ2-5	CASGKDRSQETQYF	TGTGCCAGCGGAAAGGACAGGTCTCAAGAGACCCAGTACTTC
-	TRBV7-2	14	TRBD1	TRBJ1-1	CASSRTGGNTEAFF	TGTGCCAGCAGCCGGACAGGGGGGAACACTGAAGCTTTCTTT
-	TRBV12-3/TRBV12-4	13	-	TRBJ1-2	CASRVGTNYGYTF	TGTGCCAGCAGGGTCGGGACTAACTATGGCTACACCTTC
once	TRBV28	13	-	TRBJ1-1	CASSSTPNTEAFF	TGTGCCAGCAGTTCGACACCGAACACTGAAGCTTTCTTT
-	TRBV30	13	-	TRBJ1-5	CAWGQNSNQPQHF	TGTGCCTGGGGACAGAATAGCAATCAGCCCCAGCATTTT
-	TRBV19	15	TRBD2	TRBJ2-7	CASSIGLAGVLEQYF	TGTGCCAGTAGTATCGGACTAGCGGGGGTTCTCGAGCAGTACTTC
-	TRBV3-1/TRBV3-2	14	TRBD1	TRBJ1-1	CASSQQTGETEAFF	TGTGCCAGCAGCCAACAGACAGGGGAGACTGAAGCTTTCTTT
-	TRBV7-2	16	TRBD2	TRBJ2-7	CASRPGPSGVPYEQYF	TGTGCCAGCAGGCCAGGCCCTAGCGGGGTGCCCTACGAGCAGTACTTC
-	TRBV2	13	-	TRBJ1-2	CASSSRSNYGYTF	TGTGCCAGCAGTTCCAGGTCCAACTATGGCTACACCTTC
-	TRBV6-5	16	-	TRBJ2-7	CASSYLKIGGAYEQYF	TGTGCCAGCAGTTACTTAAAAATAGGGGGAGCCTACGAGCAGTACTTC
-	TRBV7-6	17	TRBD1	TRBJ2-3	CASSLVQGMASQITQYF	TGTGCCAGCAGCTTAGTACAGGGGATGGCCTCACAGATAACGCAGTATTTT
-	TRBV7-9	16	-	TRBJ2-7	CASSPQGLHGRNEQYF	TGTGCCAGCAGCCCGCAGGGGTTACATGGTAGGAACGAGCAGTACTTC
-	TRBV10-3	16	TRBD2	TRBJ2-3	CAISTGTSGKGDTQYF	TGTGCCATCAGTACAGGGACTAGCGGGAAGGGCGATACGCAGTATTTT
-	TRBV28	15	-	TRBJ1-5	CASSPGQIRIQPQHF	TGTGCCAGCAGTCCCGGACAGATTCGAATTCAGCCCCAGCATTTT
-	TRBV10-3	14	TRBD2	TRBJ2-7	CAITPGLEAYEQYF	TGTGCCATCACCCCGGGACTAGAAGCCTACGAGCAGTACTTC
-	TRBV27	13	TRBD2	TRBJ2-3	CASWDSGADTQYF	TGTGCCAGCTGGGATAGCGGGGCAGATACGCAGTATTTT
-	TRBV11-2	13	-	TRBJ2-1	CASATGPYSEQFF	TGTGCCAGCGCGACAGGACCGTACAGTGAGCAGTTCTTC
-	TRBV28	12	-	TRBJ1-1	CASDTINTEAFF	TGTGCCAGCGACACCATTAACACTGAAGCTTTCTTT
-	TRBV30	15	-	TRBJ1-6	CAWSVRRGMGSPLHF	TGTGCCTGGAGTGTACGACGGGGAATGGGTTCACCCCTCCACTTT
once	TRBV11-2	14	-	TRBJ2-7	CASSSTLTSYEQYF	TGTGCCAGCAGCTCCACCTTAACAAGCTACGAGCAGTACTTC
-	TRBV7-2	14	-	TRBJ2-4	CASSLPGRSGIQYF	TGTGCCAGCAGCTTACCCGGGCGCTCGGGGATTCAGTACTTC
-	TRBV19	19	TRBD2	TRBJ2-1	CASSPSPSGRASSYNEQFF	TGTGCCAGTAGTCCCTCTCCTAGCGGGAGGGCGAGCTCCTACAATGAGCAGTTCTTC
once	TRBV5-1	16	TRBD2	TRBJ2-1	CASSPPRLAGGNEQFF	TGCGCCAGCAGCCCACCCCGACTAGCGGGAGGGAATGAGCAGTTCTTC
-	TRBV6-5	14	-	TRBJ1-1	CASQLQGRNTEAFF	TGTGCCAGCCAGTTACAGGGACGGAACACTGAAGCTTTCTTT
-	TRBV5-1	15	TRBD1	TRBJ2-3	CASSLDGQGLYTQYF	TGCGCCAGCAGCTTGGACGGACAGGGGCTGTATACGCAGTATTTT
-	TRBV12-3/TRBV12-4	13	-	TRBJ1-2	CASKLDTLYGYTF	TGTGCCAGCAAATTAGACACCCTTTATGGCTACACCTTC
-	TRBV4-1	14	-	TRBJ1-1	CASSHLQGNTEAFF	TGCGCCAGCAGCCATTTACAGGGGAACACTGAAGCTTTCTTT